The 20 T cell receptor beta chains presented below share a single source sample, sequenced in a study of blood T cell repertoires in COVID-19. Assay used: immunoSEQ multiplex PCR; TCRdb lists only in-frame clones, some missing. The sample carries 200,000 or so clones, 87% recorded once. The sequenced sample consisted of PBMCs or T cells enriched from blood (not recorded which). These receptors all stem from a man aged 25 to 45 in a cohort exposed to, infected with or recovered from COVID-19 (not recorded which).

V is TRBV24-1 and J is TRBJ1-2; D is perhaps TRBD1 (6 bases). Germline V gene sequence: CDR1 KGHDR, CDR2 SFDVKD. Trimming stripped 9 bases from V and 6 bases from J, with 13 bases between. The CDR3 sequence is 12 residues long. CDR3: CATDDGGHGYTF. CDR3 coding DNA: TGTGCCACCGACGACGGGGGGCATGGCTACACCTTC.

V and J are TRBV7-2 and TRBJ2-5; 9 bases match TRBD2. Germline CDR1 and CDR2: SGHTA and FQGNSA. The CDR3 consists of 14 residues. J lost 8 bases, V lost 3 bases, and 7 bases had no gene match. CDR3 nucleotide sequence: TGTGCCAGCAGCTTCGGGGTAGCGGGAGACACCCAGTACTTC. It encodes CASSFGVAGDTQYF.

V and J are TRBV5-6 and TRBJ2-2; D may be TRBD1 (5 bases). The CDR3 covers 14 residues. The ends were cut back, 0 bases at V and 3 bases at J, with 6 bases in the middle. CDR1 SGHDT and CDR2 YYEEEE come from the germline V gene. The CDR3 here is CASSLGTYTGELFF. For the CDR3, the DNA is TGTGCCAGCAGCTTGGGGACATACACCGGGGAGCTGTTTTTT.

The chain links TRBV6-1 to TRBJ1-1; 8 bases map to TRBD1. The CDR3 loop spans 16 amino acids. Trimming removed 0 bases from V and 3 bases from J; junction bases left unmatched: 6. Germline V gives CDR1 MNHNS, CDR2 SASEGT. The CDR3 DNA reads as TGTGCCAGCAGTGAAGCACCAGGGGGCGCGGACACTGAAGCTTTCTTT. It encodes CASSEAPGGADTEAFF.

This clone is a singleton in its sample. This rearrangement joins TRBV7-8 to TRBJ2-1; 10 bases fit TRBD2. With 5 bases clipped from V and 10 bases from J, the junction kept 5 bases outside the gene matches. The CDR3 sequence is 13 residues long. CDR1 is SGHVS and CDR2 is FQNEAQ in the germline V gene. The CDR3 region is CASSPRTSGEQFF. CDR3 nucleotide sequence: TGTGCCAGCAGCCCGCGGACTAGCGGAGAGCAGTTCTTC.

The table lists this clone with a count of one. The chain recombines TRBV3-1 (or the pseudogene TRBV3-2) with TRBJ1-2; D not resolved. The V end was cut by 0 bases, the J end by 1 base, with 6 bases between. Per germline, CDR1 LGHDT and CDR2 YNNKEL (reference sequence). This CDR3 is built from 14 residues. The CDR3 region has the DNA TGTGCCAGCAGCCAAGATCCGGGTAACTATGGCTACACCTTC. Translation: CASSQDPGNYGYTF.

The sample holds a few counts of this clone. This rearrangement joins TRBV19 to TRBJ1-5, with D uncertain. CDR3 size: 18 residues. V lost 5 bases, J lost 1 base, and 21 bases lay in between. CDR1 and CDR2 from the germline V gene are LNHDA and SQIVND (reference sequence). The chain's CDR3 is CASSPRGSGQLSNQPQHF. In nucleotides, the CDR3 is TGTGCCAGTAGTCCTCGTGGGTCAGGCCAACTCAGCAATCAGCCCCAGCATTTT.

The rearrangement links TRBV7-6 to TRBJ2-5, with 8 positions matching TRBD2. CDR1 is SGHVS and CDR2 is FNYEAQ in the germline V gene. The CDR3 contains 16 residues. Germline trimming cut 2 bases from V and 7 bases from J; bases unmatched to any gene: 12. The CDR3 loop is CASSLLAGGWEGTQYF. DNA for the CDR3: TGTGCCAGCAGCTTACTCGCGGGAGGTTGGGAAGGGACCCAGTACTTC.

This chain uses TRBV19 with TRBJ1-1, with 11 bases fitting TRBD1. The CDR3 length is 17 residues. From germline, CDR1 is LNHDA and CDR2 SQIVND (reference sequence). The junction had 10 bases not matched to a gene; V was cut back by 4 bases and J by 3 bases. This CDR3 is CASSRRDRGWLYTEAFF. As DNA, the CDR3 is TGTGCCAGTAGTAGGCGGGACAGGGGGTGGTTGTACACTGAAGCTTTCTTT.

CDR3 in DNA: TGTGCCAGCAGTTCCCTGACAGGGTTCGACACTGAAGCTTTCTTT. It encodes CASSSLTGFDTEAFF. This chain links TRBV28 with TRBJ1-1; 7 positions match TRBD1. Germline V gene data show CDR1 as MDHEN and CDR2 as SYDVKM. V gave up 4 bases and J gave up 3 bases; unmatched junction bases: 8. CDR3 size: 15 residues.

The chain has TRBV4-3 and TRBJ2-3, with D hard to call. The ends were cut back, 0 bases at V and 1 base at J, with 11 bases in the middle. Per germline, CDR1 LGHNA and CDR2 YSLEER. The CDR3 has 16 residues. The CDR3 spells CASSQDISSGTDTQYF. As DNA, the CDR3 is TGCGCCAGCAGCCAAGATATTAGCAGTGGCACAGATACGCAGTATTTT.

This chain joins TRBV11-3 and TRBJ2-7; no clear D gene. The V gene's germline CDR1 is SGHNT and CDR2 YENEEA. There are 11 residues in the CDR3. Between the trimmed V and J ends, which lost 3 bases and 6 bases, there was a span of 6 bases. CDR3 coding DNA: TGTGCCAGCAGCTTGAAACTCGAGCAGTACTTC. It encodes CASSLKLEQYF.

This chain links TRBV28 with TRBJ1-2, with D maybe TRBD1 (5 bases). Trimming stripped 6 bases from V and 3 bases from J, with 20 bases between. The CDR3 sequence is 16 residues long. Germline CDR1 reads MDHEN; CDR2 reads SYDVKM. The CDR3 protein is CASSHTPQGMDYGYTF. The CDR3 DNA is TGTGCCAGCAGCCATACCCCCCAGGGCATGGACTATGGCTACACCTTC.

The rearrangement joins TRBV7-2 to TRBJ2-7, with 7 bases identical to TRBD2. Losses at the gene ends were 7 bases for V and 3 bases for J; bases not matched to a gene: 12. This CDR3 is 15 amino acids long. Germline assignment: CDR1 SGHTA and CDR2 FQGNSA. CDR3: CASNSLVGGGYEQYF. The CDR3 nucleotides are TGTGCCAGCAACTCCTTGGTTGGGGGGGGCTACGAGCAGTACTTC.

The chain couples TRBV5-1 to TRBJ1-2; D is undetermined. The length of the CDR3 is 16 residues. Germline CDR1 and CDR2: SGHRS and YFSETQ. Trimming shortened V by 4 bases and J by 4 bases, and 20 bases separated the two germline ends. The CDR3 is CASSPEAGGFGYGYTF. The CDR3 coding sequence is TGCGCCAGCAGCCCCGAGGCCGGCGGATTCGGCTATGGCTACACCTTC.

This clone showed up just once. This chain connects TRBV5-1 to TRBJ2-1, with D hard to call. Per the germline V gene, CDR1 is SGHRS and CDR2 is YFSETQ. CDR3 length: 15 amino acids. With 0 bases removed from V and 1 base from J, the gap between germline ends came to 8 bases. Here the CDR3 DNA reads TGCGCCAGCAGCTTGGAGGCGGTGTCCTACAATGAGCAGTTCTTC. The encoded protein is CASSLEAVSYNEQFF.

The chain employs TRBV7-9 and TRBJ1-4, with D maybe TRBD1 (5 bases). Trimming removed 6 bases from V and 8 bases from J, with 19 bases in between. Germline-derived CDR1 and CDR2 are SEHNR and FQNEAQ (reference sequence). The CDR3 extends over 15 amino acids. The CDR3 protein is CASRAGFGAREKLFF. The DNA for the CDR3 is TGTGCCAGCAGGGCAGGGTTTGGGGCTAGAGAAAAACTGTTTTTT.

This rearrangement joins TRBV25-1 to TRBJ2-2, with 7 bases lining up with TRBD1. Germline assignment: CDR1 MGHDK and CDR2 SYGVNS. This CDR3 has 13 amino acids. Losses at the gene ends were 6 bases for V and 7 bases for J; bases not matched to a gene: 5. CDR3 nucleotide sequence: TGTGCCAGCAGACGGGACAGTCTCGGGGAGCTGTTTTTT. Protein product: CASRRDSLGELFF.

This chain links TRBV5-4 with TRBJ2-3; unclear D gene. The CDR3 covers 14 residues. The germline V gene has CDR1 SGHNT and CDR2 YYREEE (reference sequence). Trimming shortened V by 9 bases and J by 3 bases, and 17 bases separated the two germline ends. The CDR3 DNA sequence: TGTGCCACCAGGTTACGAGGTGGAACAGATACGCAGTATTTT. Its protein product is CATRLRGGTDTQYF.

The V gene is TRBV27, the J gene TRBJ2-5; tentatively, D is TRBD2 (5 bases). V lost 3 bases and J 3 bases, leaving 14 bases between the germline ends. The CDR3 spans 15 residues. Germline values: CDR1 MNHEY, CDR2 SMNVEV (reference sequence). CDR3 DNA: TGTGCCAGCAGTTTCTCTGGGAGATCGGAAGAGACCCAGTACTTC. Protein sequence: CASSFSGRSEETQYF.